This TCR beta chain was retrieved from a study of cytomegalovirus exposure and HLA in healthy donors (dated by TCRdb to about 2017). Concerning the study at large: An earlier analysis of several hundred of the donors reported about 250 Gb of sequence data and 117 million unique TCR beta sequences from about 179 million T cells. Because of strong linkage in the cohort, a few DR-DQ haplotypes were treated as single units for association and clustering. All discovery cohort repertoires had been generated on a single sequencing platform. A later analysis re-analyzed previously published TCR beta repertoires from approximately 700 donors and added high-resolution HLA genotyping to study TCR occurrence patterns. The study aimed to test whether cataloging public T cell receptors could reveal signatures of past pathogen exposure. The number of donors typed differed by locus, with roughly 620-630 for A, B, C, DRB1 and DQB1, roughly 520 for DQA1, 600 to 610 for DPA1, and 400 to 490 for DPB1. Among several hundred genotyped donors of the cohort, an average of roughly 230,000 unique TCR beta nucleotide sequences was sequenced per donor, of which about 19% were non-productive. A separate validation cohort of some 130 different subjects was used in addition to the 666-subject first cohort. In an earlier analysis of over 550 of the donors, high-throughput TCR beta sequencing was used to judge whether each TCR beta V gene segment behaved as functional or pseudogenic. Donor age, sex, ethnicity and CMV serostatus were collected together with the repertoire data. To predict cytomegalovirus infection status, the study brought together high-throughput TCR immunosequencing, statistical association of individual TCRs with disease status, and machine learning. Rather than using new phenotypic data, the later analysis identified candidate immune exposures from TCR beta sequences and from how often those sequences occurred across donors. A later genetic analysis used genome-wide SNP genotypes for 398 of the 666 donors, treating that subset as a discovery cohort. Class I and class II HLA loci were covered by the typing at four-digit resolution. Of the 300 to 400 genotyped donors, around 81% fell in the genetic ancestry cluster associated with self-reported Caucasian donors. An early release covering 550 to 650 HLA-typed donors comprised about 300 gigabases of sequencing data and approximately 85 million unique TCR sequences. Using immunosequencing, the study profiled T cell repertoires from fewer than 850 subjects and related those repertoires to cytomegalovirus serostatus.

CDR1 LNHDA and CDR2 SQIVND are derived from the germline V gene (reference sequence). Germline trimming amounts to 6 bases on V and 5 bases on J, with 9 as the count of junction bases outside the gene matches. Including the terminal cysteine and phenylalanine, the CDR3 comprises 14 residues. The CDR3 DNA has 42 bases and is translated from base 1. Notes on this clone: Its antigen is unknown. The record has no base qualities; no much larger clone is one base away.

The cohort was made up of 666 healthy bone marrow donors. Cohort members were all nominally healthy when sampled, although unrecorded immune exposures were likely present. The donor was CMV seropositive and belonged to the group of about 290 seropositive cohort members. A peripheral blood sample was provided by each donor, and peripheral blood mononuclear cells were used for TCR beta sequencing. The Qiagen DNeasy Blood Extraction Kit was used to extract genomic DNA from the blood cell samples. Broad study findings and their caveats: In a later genetic analysis, a missense DCLRE1C variant was associated with V-gene and J-gene trimming of TCR beta chains, and the association was replicated in an independent cohort. Because HLA typing was missing for some donors at each locus, association tests included only the typed subset. Only TCR beta chains were sequenced in this cohort, and the absence of alpha or paired-chain data limited detectable features. According to a later analysis, most CMV-associated TCR beta chains appeared to be HLA-restricted, and the HLA associations seemed to be driven largely by CMV exposure. When HLA alleles, especially DR and DQ, strongly co-occurred, attributing TCR associations to individual alleles was difficult. Several of the top co-occurrence clusters appeared to be linked to parvovirus B19, influenza, CMV and Epstein-Barr virus, according to a later analysis. Some IMGT-functional V segments, including TRBV6-2 and TRBV6-3, could not be distinguished by the 87-base-pair reads and were therefore excluded. In both the original and validation cohorts, the classifier was reported to diagnose cytomegalovirus status with high specificity and sensitivity. The earlier analysis of about 600 of the donors excluded roughly 17 rarely observed V segments, including chromosome 9 orphons, because counts were too low. Three of the identified cytomegalovirus-associated TCR beta chains were confirmed in vitro to be specific for cytomegalovirus antigens. A further reported finding was that TCR beta sequences accurately predicted the HLA-A and HLA-B alleles for most subjects in the first cohort. A cluster of highly shared sequence variants was judged likely to be a technical artifact of the sequencing pipeline. Broadly in line with IMGT annotations, most TCR beta V segments showed up in productive rearrangements about 87% or about 30% of the time in an earlier analysis of several hundred of the donors. The authors suggested that the approach could potentially be extended to other disease states and immunological phenotypes. CMV serostatus was the only immune exposure information available for the cohort. In a later analysis, 16,951 TCR beta sequences were associated with specific HLA alleles at a false discovery rate of 0.05. Presence/absence analyses assumed roughly uniform sequencing depth across donors, an assumption that may not hold. Across donors, most TCR sequences were observed very rarely, whereas some public TCRs were present in many individuals. The study gave a list of under 200 TCR beta chains associated with cytomegalovirus. Compared with equally common non-associated chains, HLA-associated TCR beta chains in a later analysis were more clonally expanded and had lower generation probabilities. Correlated functional status among segregating V segments might reflect linkage disequilibrium, but an unknown experimental factor could not be ruled out. Compared with the roughly 710-donor mean, donors in an Asian-associated ancestry cluster had fewer N-insertions in productive TCRs, according to a later genetic analysis. According to a later analysis, TCR association rates differed among HLA loci, with DRB1 alleles showing the most associated TCRs and HLA-C alleles showing the fewest.

Receptor libraries were prepared by the immunoSEQ multiplex PCR assay. For the multiplex PCR, a mixture combining 60 forward primers for TCR Vbeta segments and 13 reverse primers for TCR Jbeta segments was used. A multiplex PCR assay on genomic DNA amplified the CDR3 region of rearranged TCR beta genes. On the Illumina HiSeq System, the amplified TCR beta libraries were sequenced as 87-base-pair reads. In the paper's pipeline: A later analysis tallied around 80 million unique TCR beta chains across the 666 repertoires, and some 10 million of those chains were shared by two or more donors. Raw reads were error-corrected and collapsed into unique sequences by a nearest-neighbor algorithm in which closely related sequences were merged to remove PCR and sequencing errors. CDR3 sequences were aligned to IMGT reference sequences to assign V, D and J gene segments. For a sequence to be retained, at least a six-nucleotide match to both a V gene segment and a J gene segment was required. A rearrangement was called productive if the CDR3 had no stop codons and remained in frame with V and J, and every other rearrangement was called non-productive. Following IMGT convention, CDR3 was defined as the stretch from the second conserved V-encoded cysteine to the conserved J-encoded phenylalanine. In an earlier analysis of approximately 500 of the donors, sequences lacking an unambiguous match to a single V gene segment were excluded. An earlier analysis of fewer than 750 of the donors classified V segments as functional when productive rearrangements were above 56.7% and as segregating when the standard deviation between donors was above 5%. A statistical classification framework was built to diagnose cytomegalovirus status from the catalog of TCR beta chain sequences. In a later analysis, TCR nucleotide sequences were compared against IMGT/GENE-DB human TR gene sequences so that V and J genes could be assigned. Using the TCRdist pipeline, a later analysis assigned CDR3 sequences along with most-parsimonious VDJ recombination scenarios. A later analysis defined each TCR beta chain by its CDR3 amino acid sequence plus V-gene family, and excluded reads lacking a unique V-gene family. To address suspected cross-contamination and a sequencing artifact, a later analysis removed several hundred highly shared, low-generation-probability nucleotide sequences. For each public chain, a later analysis derived a clonal expansion index from normalized ranks of inferred template counts within each repertoire. In a later analysis, generation probabilities were computed with a VDJ recombination model fitted to out-of-frame rearrangements, and the resulting probabilities were checked against IGoR. In a later analysis, TCR-TCR, TCR-HLA and TCR-CMV co-occurrence was scored with hypergeometric tests, and a repertoire-size bias correction was applied to TCR pairs. To estimate false discovery rates, a later analysis permuted the HLA or CMV assignments 20 times. In a later analysis, co-occurring TCRs were grouped using DBSCAN, and TCRdist sequence similarity was added for clustering within HLA-allele-positive subsets. Repertoires with fewer than 30,000 or more than 120,000 public chains were left out of co-occurrence clustering, as were five repertoires with anomalous nucleotide sharing. The immuneACCESS repertoire file appears here via TCRdb, limited to in-frame rearrangements. These files lack a portion of the clones; in checked studies, under half of the deficit traces to unresolved V genes, and the cause of the others is not known. The DNA gave D and trimming, while V, J and clone size come from that table. The sample has approximately 44,000 clones on record, around 87% of them singletons. The top ten hold around 8% of the sample.

The clonotype was recovered from a woman aged 35 to 49 in good health and CMV-seropositive. Recombination joined TRBV19 with TRBJ2-5; TRBD1 lines up with 7 middle nucleotides. The material sequenced was PBMCs. The sequence in DNA is TGTGCCAGTAGCTCGGACAGGTGGGGGGAGACCCAGTACTTC. Translated, this is CASSSDRWGETQYF.